The source of this T cell receptor (beta chain) is a study of identical twins. The germline CDR1 and CDR2 sequences are SGHRS and YFSETQ. The CDR3 contains 13 residues. The V gene lost 7 bases and the J gene lost 2 bases, with 10 bases spanning the gap. This clonotype was observed many times. Its specificity is not known. Each cDNA held unique molecular identifiers, and template switching gave it a universal primer site. TCRdb itself ran the 5' RACE reads through MiXCR, one entry per CDR3 protein. The sample has 700,000 or so distinct CDR3 sequences, more than 6.5% seen once. Study-wide findings and caveats: The study found weaker excess twin sharing in beta out-of-frame sequences.

A further study also used this sample, focusing on yellow fever vaccine responses in identical twins.

This sequence was found in a woman aged 18-35 years in good health. The chain employs TRBV5-1 and TRBJ1-5; possibly TRBD1 for D (5 bases). The sample was PBMCs. CDR3 loop: CASSAQGNQPQHF. The CDR3 nucleotides read TGCGCCAGCTCTGCACAGGGCAATCAGCCCCAGCATTTT.